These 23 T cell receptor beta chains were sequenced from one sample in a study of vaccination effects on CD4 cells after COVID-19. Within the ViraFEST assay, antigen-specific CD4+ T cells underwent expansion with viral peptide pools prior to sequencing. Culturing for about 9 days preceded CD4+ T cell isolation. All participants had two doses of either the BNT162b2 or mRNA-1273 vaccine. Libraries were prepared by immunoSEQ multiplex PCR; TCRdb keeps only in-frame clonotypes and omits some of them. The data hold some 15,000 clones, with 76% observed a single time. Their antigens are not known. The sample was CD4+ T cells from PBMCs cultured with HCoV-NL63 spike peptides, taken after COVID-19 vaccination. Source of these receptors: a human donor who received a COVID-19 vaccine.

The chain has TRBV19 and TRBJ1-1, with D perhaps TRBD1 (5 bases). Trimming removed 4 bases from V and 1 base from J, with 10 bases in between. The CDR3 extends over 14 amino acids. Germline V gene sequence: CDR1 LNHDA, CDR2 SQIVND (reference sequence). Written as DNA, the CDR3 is TGTGCCAGTAGTACGGGACGGAAGAACACTGAAGCTTTCTTT. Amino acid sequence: CASSTGRKNTEAFF.

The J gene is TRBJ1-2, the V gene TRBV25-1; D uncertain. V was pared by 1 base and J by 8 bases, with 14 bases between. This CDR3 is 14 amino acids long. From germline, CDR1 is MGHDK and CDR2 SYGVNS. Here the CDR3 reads CASSESMGLLGYTF. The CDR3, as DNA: TGTGCCAGCAGTGAATCGATGGGCTTACTAGGCTACACCTTC.

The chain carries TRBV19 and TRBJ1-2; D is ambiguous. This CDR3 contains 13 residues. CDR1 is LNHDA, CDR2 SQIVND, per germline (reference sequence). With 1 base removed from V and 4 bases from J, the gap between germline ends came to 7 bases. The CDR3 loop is CASSIGEIYGYTF. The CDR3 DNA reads TGTGCCAGTAGTATAGGCGAGATCTATGGCTACACCTTC.

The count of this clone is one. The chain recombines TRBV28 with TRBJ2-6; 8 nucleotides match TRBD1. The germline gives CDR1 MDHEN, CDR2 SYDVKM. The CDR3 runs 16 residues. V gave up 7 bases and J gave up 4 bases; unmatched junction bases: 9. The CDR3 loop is CASKTGVEWGANVLTF. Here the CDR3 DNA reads TGTGCCAGCAAGACAGGGGTGGAGTGGGGGGCCAACGTCCTGACTTTC.

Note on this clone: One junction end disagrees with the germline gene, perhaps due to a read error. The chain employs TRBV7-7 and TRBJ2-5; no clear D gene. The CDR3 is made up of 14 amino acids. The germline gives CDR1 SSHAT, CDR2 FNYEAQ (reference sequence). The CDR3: CASSLISSQETQYF. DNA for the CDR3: TGTGCTAGCAGCTTGATTTCGAGCCAAGAGACCCAGTACTTC. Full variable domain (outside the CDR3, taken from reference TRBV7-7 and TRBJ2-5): GAGVSQSPRYKVTKRGQDVTLRCDPISSHATLYWYQQALGQGPEFLTYFNYEAQPDKSGLPSDRFSAERPEGSISTLTIQRTEQRDSAMYRCASSLISSQETQYFGPGTRLLVL.

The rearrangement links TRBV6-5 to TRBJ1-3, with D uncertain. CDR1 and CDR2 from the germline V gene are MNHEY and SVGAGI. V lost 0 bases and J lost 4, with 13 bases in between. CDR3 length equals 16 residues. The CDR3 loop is CASSYSIGLVGNTIYF. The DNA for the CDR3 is TGTGCCAGCAGTTACTCGATCGGTCTGGTCGGAAACACCATATATTTT.

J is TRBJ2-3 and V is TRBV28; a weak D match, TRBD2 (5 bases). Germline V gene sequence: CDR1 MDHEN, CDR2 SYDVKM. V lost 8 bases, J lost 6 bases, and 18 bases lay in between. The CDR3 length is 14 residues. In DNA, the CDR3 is TGTGCCAGCGGGGAGCGGCCCAAGGGTGATACGCAGTATTTT. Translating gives CASGERPKGDTQYF.

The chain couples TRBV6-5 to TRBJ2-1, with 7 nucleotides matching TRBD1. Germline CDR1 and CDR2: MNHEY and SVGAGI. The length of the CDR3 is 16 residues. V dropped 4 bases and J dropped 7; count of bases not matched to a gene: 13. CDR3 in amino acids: CASSSPGQRTVNEQFF. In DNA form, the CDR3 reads TGTGCCAGCAGTTCCCCGGGACAGAGGACTGTTAATGAGCAGTTCTTC.

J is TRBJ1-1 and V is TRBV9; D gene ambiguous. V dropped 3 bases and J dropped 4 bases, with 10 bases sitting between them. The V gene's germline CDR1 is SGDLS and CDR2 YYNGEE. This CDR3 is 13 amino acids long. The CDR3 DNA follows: TGTGCCAGCAGCGAGGGCAGGCGCACTGAAGCTTTCTTT. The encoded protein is CASSEGRRTEAFF.

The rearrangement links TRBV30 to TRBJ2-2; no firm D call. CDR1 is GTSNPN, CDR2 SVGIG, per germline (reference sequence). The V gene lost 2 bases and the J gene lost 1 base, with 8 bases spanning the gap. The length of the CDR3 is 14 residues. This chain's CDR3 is CAWSRRRNTGELFF. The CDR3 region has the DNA TGTGCCTGGAGTCGACGGCGGAACACCGGGGAGCTGTTTTTT. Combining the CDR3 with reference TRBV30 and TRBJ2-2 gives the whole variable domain SQTIHQWPATLVQPVGSPLSLECTVEGTSNPNLYWYRQAAGRGLQLLFYSVGIGQISSEVPQNLSASRPQDRQFILSSKKLLLSDSGFYLCAWSRRRNTGELFFGEGSRLTVL.

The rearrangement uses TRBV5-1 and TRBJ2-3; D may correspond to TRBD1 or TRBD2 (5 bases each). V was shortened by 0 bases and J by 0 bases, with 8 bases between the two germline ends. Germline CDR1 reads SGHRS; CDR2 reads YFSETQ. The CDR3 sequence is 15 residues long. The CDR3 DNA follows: TGCGCCAGCAGCTTGGACGGGGCTAGCACAGATACGCAGTATTTT. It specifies CASSLDGASTDTQYF. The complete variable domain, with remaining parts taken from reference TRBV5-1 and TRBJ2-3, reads KAGVTQTPRYLIKTRGQQVTLSCSPISGHRSVSWYQQTPGQGLQFLFEYFSETQRNKGNFPGRFSGRQFSNSRSEMNVSTLELGDSALYLCASSLDGASTDTQYFGPGTRLTVL.

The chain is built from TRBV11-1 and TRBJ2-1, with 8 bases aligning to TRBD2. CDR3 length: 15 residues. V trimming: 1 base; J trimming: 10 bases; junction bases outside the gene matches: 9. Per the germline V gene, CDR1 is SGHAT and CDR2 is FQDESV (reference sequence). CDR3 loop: CASSLGGGGRHEQFF. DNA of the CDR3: TGTGCCAGCAGCTTAGGGGGAGGCGGGAGGCACGAGCAGTTCTTC.

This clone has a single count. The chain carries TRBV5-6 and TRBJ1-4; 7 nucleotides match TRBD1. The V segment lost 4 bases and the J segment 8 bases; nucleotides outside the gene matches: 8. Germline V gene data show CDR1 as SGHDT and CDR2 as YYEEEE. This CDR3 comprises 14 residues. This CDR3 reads CASSRQGGPEKLFF. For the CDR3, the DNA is TGTGCCAGCAGCCGACAGGGAGGGCCCGAAAAACTGTTTTTT.

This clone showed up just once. Here the CDR3 DNA reads TGCGCCAGCAGCCACGGGACGTTTTTTCTAGCGGGAAATCAATCCTACAATGAGCAGTTCTTC. As protein: CASSHGTFFLAGNQSYNEQFF. The chain uses TRBV4-1 and TRBJ2-1, with 9 bases that match TRBD2. CDR3 length: 21 amino acids. The J segment lost 1 base and the V segment lost 3 bases, leaving 19 bases of the junction unmatched. CDR1 MGHRA and CDR2 YSYEKL come from the germline V gene.

CDR3 protein: CASSLNLRETQYF. The DNA of the CDR3 is TGTGCCAGCAGCTTAAACTTGAGAGAGACCCAGTACTTC. V gene TRBV11-3 combines with J gene TRBJ2-5; D gene unclear. The CDR3 covers 13 residues. With 2 bases removed from V and 4 bases from J, the gap between germline ends came to 8 bases. The V gene's germline CDR1 is SGHNT and CDR2 YENEEA.

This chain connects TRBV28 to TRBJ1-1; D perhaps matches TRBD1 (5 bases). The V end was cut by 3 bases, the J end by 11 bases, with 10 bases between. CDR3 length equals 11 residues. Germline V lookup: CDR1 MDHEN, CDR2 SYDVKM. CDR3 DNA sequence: TGTGCCAGCAGTTTCAGGCGGGGGGCTTTCTTT. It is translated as CASSFRRGAFF.

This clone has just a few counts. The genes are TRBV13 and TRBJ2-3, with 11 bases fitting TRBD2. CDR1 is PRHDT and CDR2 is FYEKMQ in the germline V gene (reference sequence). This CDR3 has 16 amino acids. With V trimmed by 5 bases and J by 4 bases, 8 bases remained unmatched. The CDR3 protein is CASSPWLAGGPDTQYF. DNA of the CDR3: TGTGCCAGCAGCCCTTGGCTAGCGGGGGGTCCAGATACGCAGTATTTT.

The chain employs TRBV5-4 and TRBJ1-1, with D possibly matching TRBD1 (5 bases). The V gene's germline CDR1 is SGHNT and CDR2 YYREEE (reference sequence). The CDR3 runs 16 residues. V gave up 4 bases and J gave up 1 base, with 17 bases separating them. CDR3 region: CASSPGHLRENTEAFF. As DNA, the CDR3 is TGTGCCAGCAGCCCCGGACATCTTCGGGAGAACACTGAAGCTTTCTTT.

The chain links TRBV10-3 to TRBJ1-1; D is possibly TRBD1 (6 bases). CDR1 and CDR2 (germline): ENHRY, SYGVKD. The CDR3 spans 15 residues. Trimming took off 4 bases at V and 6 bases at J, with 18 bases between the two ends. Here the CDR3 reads CAISGLISGDSEAFF. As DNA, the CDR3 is TGTGCCATCAGTGGGCTTATCTCAGGGGACTCTGAAGCTTTCTTT.

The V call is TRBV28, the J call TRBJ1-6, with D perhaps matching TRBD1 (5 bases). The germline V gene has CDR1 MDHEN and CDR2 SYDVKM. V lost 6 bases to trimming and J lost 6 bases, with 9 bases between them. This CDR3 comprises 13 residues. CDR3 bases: TGTGCCAGCAGCCAAGACAGTAATTCACCCCTCCACTTT. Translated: CASSQDSNSPLHF.

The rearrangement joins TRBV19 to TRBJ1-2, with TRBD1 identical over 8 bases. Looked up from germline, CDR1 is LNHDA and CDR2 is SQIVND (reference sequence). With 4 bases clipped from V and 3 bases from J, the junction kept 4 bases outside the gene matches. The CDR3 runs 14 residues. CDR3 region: CASSTPGQDYGYTF. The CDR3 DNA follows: TGTGCCAGTAGTACTCCGGGACAGGACTATGGCTACACCTTC.

CDR3 in DNA: TGTGCCATCGCCGGGGGCGGGGGGGAAAAACTGTTTTTT. It codes for CAIAGGGGEKLFF. The V gene is TRBV28, the J gene TRBJ1-4, with a weak D call TRBD1 (6 bases). CDR1 and CDR2 (germline): MDHEN, SYDVKM. With 10 bases removed from V and 8 bases from J, the gap between germline ends came to 17 bases. The CDR3 has 13 amino acids. Using reference TRBV28 and TRBJ1-4 for the parts outside the CDR3, the full variable domain is DVKVTQSSRYLVKRTGEKVFLECVQDMDHENMFWYRQDPGLGLRLIYFSYDVKMKEKGDIPEGYSVSREKKERFSLILESASTNQTSMYLCAIAGGGGEKLFFGSGTQLSVL.

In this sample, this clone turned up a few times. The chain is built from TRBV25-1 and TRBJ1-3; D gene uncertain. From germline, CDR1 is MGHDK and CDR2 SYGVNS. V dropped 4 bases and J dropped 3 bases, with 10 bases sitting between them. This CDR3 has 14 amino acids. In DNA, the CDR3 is TGTGCCAGCAGTGGAGGATGGGTTGGAAACACCATATATTTT. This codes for CASSGGWVGNTIYF.